The present T cell receptor (beta chain) was sequenced within a study of post-analysis software for immune sequencing data. This clonotype was observed a handful of times. Its specificity is not known. The TCR beta cDNA libraries contained unique molecular identifiers. A single record per CDR3 protein comes from TCRdb applying MiXCR to the PCR reads. The sample lists about 540,000 distinct CDR3 sequences; 30% to 40% were seen once. Findings and caveats of the study: Co-batched samples clustered tightly together by F measure.

Material for sequencing was blood. The sequence came from a girl aged 2-17 years with multiple sclerosis.

The CDR3 DNA reads TGCAGTGCGCCGACTAGCGGGATCTATCTGGCCTACAATGAGCAGTTCTTC. It yields the protein CSAPTSGIYLAYNEQFF. This chain uses TRBV20-1 with TRBJ2-1, with 11 bases lining up with TRBD2. The CDR3 loop spans 17 amino acids. J lost 2 bases, V lost 6 bases, and 12 bases had no gene match. Germline CDR1 is DFQATT and CDR2 is SNEGSKA (reference sequence).